This T cell receptor beta chain was found in a study of a mutant IDH1 vaccine in newly diagnosed glioma. Notes on this clone: The antigen remains undetermined.

As for time point: week 47, end of study. One vaccine dose held 300 ug of mutant IDH1 20-mer peptide and came with topical imiquimod. Assay used: immunoSEQ multiplex PCR; TCRdb lists only in-frame clones, some missing. The sample shows around 100,000 clones, roughly 90% of them seen only once. In germline, CDR1 is SGHRS, CDR2 YFSETQ. The V gene lost 6 bases and the J gene lost 4 bases, with 16 bases spanning the gap. CDR3 length: 15 residues. The TCR originated in a woman aged 50 to 60 with glioma. The sample here was PBMCs, taken from a glioma patient whose treatment included an IDH1 peptide vaccine. The V call is TRBV5-1, the J call TRBJ2-2, with D tentatively TRBD1 (6 bases). The CDR3 sequence: CASTSNRASTGELFF. Here the CDR3 DNA reads TGCGCCAGCACCTCTAACAGGGCGTCCACCGGGGAGCTGTTTTTT.